A single sample gave rise to the 9 T cell receptor beta chains below, sequenced in a study of lymphopenia after photon versus proton radiotherapy. Produced via immunoSEQ multiplex PCR; TCRdb's table is partial and in-frame only. The sample includes about 83,000 clones, about 86% seen only once; the top ten take over 1.1%. The sample consisted of peripheral blood, taken from a patient treated with proton-based radiotherapy. Receptors originate from a man aged 55 to 69 with pancreatic cancer.

This sequence joins TRBV7-2 and TRBJ2-3; D is uncertain. The CDR3 has 14 residues. Germline V gene lookup returns CDR1 SGHTA and CDR2 FQGNSA. The V end lost 1 base, the J end lost 4 bases, and 9 bases lay between the germline ends. In DNA, the CDR3 is TGTGCCAGCAGCTTAGTTTCGACCTCAGATACGCAGTATTTT. Protein product: CASSLVSTSDTQYF.

This sequence joins TRBV5-6 and TRBJ1-1; D remains unclear. Germline V gene data show CDR1 as SGHDT and CDR2 as YYEEEE. The CDR3 length is 13 residues. Trimming took 1 base from V and 5 from J, leaving 9 bases between them. CDR3 protein: CASSLTELTEAFF. DNA for the CDR3: TGTGCCAGCAGCTTGACGGAACTAACTGAAGCTTTCTTT.

The V gene is TRBV28, the J gene TRBJ1-1; D gene uncertain. V was clipped by 5 bases and J by 8 bases, with 15 bases between them. CDR1 MDHEN and CDR2 SYDVKM come from the germline V gene. The CDR3 is 13 amino acids. The CDR3 nucleotides read TGTGCCAGCAGTCCCTCGGGTCCGGGCGAAGCTTTCTTT. Residues: CASSPSGPGEAFF.

The V call is TRBV7-2, the J call TRBJ1-2, with D unclear. Trimming left V 7 bases short and J 0 bases short, with 6 bases between. The germline V gene encodes CDR1 SGHTA and CDR2 FQGNSA. The CDR3 runs 12 residues. This CDR3 reads CASTLANYGYTF. DNA of the CDR3: TGTGCCAGCACCCTAGCTAACTATGGCTACACCTTC.

This clone appeared once. The gene calls are TRBV28 and TRBJ2-1, with no clear D. Germline V gene data show CDR1 as MDHEN and CDR2 as SYDVKM. The CDR3 runs to 12 residues. DNA of the CDR3: TGTGTTTGTCTGGCTCGGAACAATGAGCAGTTCTTC. Residues: CVCLARNNEQFF.

V is TRBV5-1 and J is TRBJ1-1, with D maybe TRBD1 (5 bases). The germline gives CDR1 SGHRS, CDR2 YFSETQ. Between the trimmed V and J ends, which lost 5 bases and 1 base, there was a span of 15 bases. The CDR3 sequence is 15 residues long. The CDR3 DNA reads TGCGCCAGCAGTCCACCCGGGGCAGGGAACACTGAAGCTTTCTTT. Its protein is CASSPPGAGNTEAFF. The whole variable domain, filled in from reference TRBV5-1 and TRBJ1-1, reads KAGVTQTPRYLIKTRGQQVTLSCSPISGHRSVSWYQQTPGQGLQFLFEYFSETQRNKGNFPGRFSGRQFSNSRSEMNVSTLELGDSALYLCASSPPGAGNTEAFFGQGTRLTVV.

V gene TRBV4-3 combines with J gene TRBJ1-3; possible D gene TRBD1, 6 bases. The germline V and J ends were trimmed by 3 bases and 0 bases, with 21 bases remaining between them. This CDR3 has 19 amino acids. Germline loops: CDR1 LGHNA, CDR2 YSLEER. The CDR3 nucleotides read TGCGCCAGCAGCCAGGTGGGGCCGGGACACCCGAGCTCTGGAAACACCATATATTTT. It translates to CASSQVGPGHPSSGNTIYF.

The rearrangement uses TRBV28 and TRBJ2-3, with TRBD2 identical over 8 bases. The CDR3 is 18 amino acids. Germline V gene data show CDR1 as MDHEN and CDR2 as SYDVKM. The trim removed 1 base at V and 0 bases at J, leaving 9 bases unmatched. The CDR3 nucleotides read TGTGCCAGCAGTTTATTTACTAGCGGTCGATATAGCACAGATACGCAGTATTTT. This translates into CASSLFTSGRYSTDTQYF.

CDR3 loop: CASSFGKAYEQYF. Written as DNA, the CDR3 is TGTGCCAGCAGTTTTGGCAAAGCCTACGAGCAGTACTTC. This chain uses TRBV27 with TRBJ2-7; D remains unclear. Germline V lookup: CDR1 MNHEY, CDR2 SMNVEV (reference sequence). Trimming removed 3 bases from V and 2 bases from J, with 8 bases in between. The CDR3 totals 13 residues.